A single sample is the source of the 4 T cell receptor beta chains below, sequenced in a study of OX40 agonist ivuxolimab in advanced cancers. Some clones are missing from TCRdb's copy, which holds only in-frame ones; the method was immunoSEQ multiplex PCR. Here the sample spans about 99,000 clones, approximately 95% being singletons. The sample in question was CD4+ or CD8+ T cells sorted from blood, obtained in a trial of the OX40 agonist ivuxolimab. These receptor sequences come from an adult with an advanced solid tumor such as melanoma, head and neck, liver or kidney cancer.

The V call is TRBV7-6, the J call TRBJ1-1; D call uncertain. This CDR3 spans 18 amino acids. Looked up from germline, CDR1 is SGHVS and CDR2 is FNYEAQ. V lost 4 bases to trimming and J lost 1 base, with 22 bases between them. This CDR3 reads CASSYPPPEMAWNTEAFF. CDR3 sequence (DNA): TGTGCCAGCAGCTACCCCCCCCCAGAGATGGCCTGGAACACTGAAGCTTTCTTT.

Only a few counts were recorded for this clone. The sample has other DNA sequences that encode this CDR3 too. The chain joins TRBV30 to TRBJ1-1; weak D call: TRBD1 (6 bases). This CDR3 is built from 13 residues. Trimming removed 0 bases from V and 5 bases from J, with 10 bases in between. The V gene's germline CDR1 is GTSNPN and CDR2 SVGIG (reference sequence). The CDR3 loop is CAWSVLGGTEAFF. The DNA of the CDR3 is TGTGCCTGGAGTGTCCTAGGGGGGACTGAAGCTTTCTTT.

The CDR3 is CASSVGQDMAYGYTF. As DNA, the CDR3 is TGTGCCAGCAGCGTAGGGCAGGACATGGCGTATGGCTACACCTTC. The chain uses TRBV9 and TRBJ1-2; D might be TRBD1 (5 bases). Trimming removed 0 bases from V and 5 bases from J, with 14 bases in between. Germline CDR1 SGDLS, CDR2 YYNGEE. This CDR3 has 15 residues.

The chain uses TRBV6-1 and TRBJ2-1, with 16 bases identical to TRBD2. Germline V gives CDR1 MNHNS, CDR2 SASEGT. Trimming removed 3 bases from V and 3 bases from J; junction bases left unmatched: 11. The CDR3 sequence is 20 residues long. The CDR3 coding sequence is TGTGCCAGCAGTGATCCGTGGGGACTAGCGGGAGGGCTACTCTACAATGAGCAGTTCTTC. Residues: CASSDPWGLAGGLLYNEQFF.